The 29 T cell receptor beta chains below come from one sample, sequenced in a study of monozygotic twins with inflammatory bowel disease. TCRdb reanalyzed the 5' RACE reads and collapses them to one entry per CDR3 protein, without DNA. Its listing shows some 300,000 distinct CDR3 sequences. The sequencing input was blood. The receptors originated from a human donor with ulcerative colitis or Crohn's disease, or a healthy co-twin of an affected twin (not recorded which).

The chain couples TRBV5-1 to TRBJ2-3; without DNA, the TCRdb call of TRBD2 cannot be checked. The germline V gene encodes CDR1 SGHRS and CDR2 YFSETQ. This CDR3 comprises 16 residues. CDR3 sequence: CASSLFPSGTPVVQYF.

This rearrangement joins TRBV25-1 to TRBJ1-1. The CDR3 has 14 residues. Germline V gives CDR1 MGHDK, CDR2 SYGVNS. CDR3 loop: CASSSRGPNTEAFF.

The J gene is TRBJ2-1, the V gene TRBV7-2; TCRdb's D call, TRBD1, is unchecked because there is no DNA. The germline CDR1 and CDR2 sequences are SGHTA and FQGNSA. This CDR3 is 15 amino acids long. This chain's CDR3 is CASRTNPGTTNEQFF.

V usage is TRBV25-1 and J usage is TRBJ1-2; without DNA, the TCRdb call of TRBD1 cannot be checked. CDR1 MGHDK and CDR2 SYGVNS come from the germline V gene. The CDR3 spans 12 residues. The CDR3: CASSEPLGIYTF.

The rearrangement links TRBV20-1 to TRBJ2-7. CDR1 is DFQATT and CDR2 is SNEGSKA in the germline V gene (reference sequence). The CDR3 contains 11 residues. The CDR3 region is CSARVLYEQYF.

This chain connects TRBV20-1 to TRBJ2-5; checking the TCRdb D call of TRBD2 is not possible without DNA. The CDR3 has 15 amino acids. CDR1 is DFQATT, CDR2 SNEGSKA, per germline (reference sequence). CDR3 sequence: CSARDLGREGETQYF.

The V and J genes are TRBV4-1 and TRBJ2-1; TCRdb selects TRBD2, and the lack of DNA leaves this call unchecked. The CDR3 has 15 residues. The germline CDR1 and CDR2 sequences are MGHRA and YSYEKL. The CDR3 region is CASSRLSGSANEQFF.

The chain couples TRBV20-1 to TRBJ2-3; no DNA is available, so the TRBD2 call from TCRdb remains unchecked. CDR1 is DFQATT and CDR2 is SNEGSKA in the germline V gene (reference sequence). The CDR3 is 13 amino acids. This CDR3 reads CSARGGPGDTQYF.

The CDR3 sequence is CASSPPGGMAYNEQFF. The rearrangement uses TRBV18 and TRBJ2-1; the TCRdb D gene call, TRBD2, has no DNA to confirm it. Germline CDR1 is KGHSH and CDR2 is LQKENI. The CDR3 spans 16 residues.

V and J are TRBV6-1 and TRBJ2-2; without DNA, the TCRdb call of TRBD1 cannot be checked. CDR1 is MNHNS, CDR2 SASEGT, per germline. The CDR3 covers 17 residues. The CDR3 protein is CASTAGTGGIVIGELFF.

J is TRBJ1-2 and V is TRBV12-3 or TRBV12-4; TCRdb's assignment of TRBD1 cannot be checked, as there is no DNA. The CDR3 runs to 14 residues. CDR3: CASSRDGGTYGYTF.

The chain combines TRBV7-6 with TRBJ2-1; the D call from TCRdb, TRBD2, cannot be confirmed without DNA. The CDR3 has 15 amino acids. Germline V gene lookup returns CDR1 SGHVS and CDR2 FNYEAQ. This CDR3 reads CASSPKAGAYNEQFF.

The rearrangement joins TRBV28 to TRBJ2-7; the TCRdb D gene call, TRBD1, has no DNA to confirm it. Per germline, CDR1 MDHEN and CDR2 SYDVKM. CDR3 length: 15 amino acids. CDR3 protein: CASRGGTESSYEQYF.

This sequence joins TRBV5-1 and TRBJ2-1. Germline V gene lookup returns CDR1 SGHRS and CDR2 YFSETQ. The CDR3 spans 15 residues. The CDR3: CASSFYNTLNNEQFF.

The chain recombines TRBV7-2 with TRBJ2-1; TCRdb's D call of TRBD1 is untestable without DNA. This CDR3 spans 15 amino acids. Germline assignment: CDR1 SGHTA and CDR2 FQGNSA. Here the CDR3 reads CASSLGRGGYNEQFF.

The chain employs TRBV20-1 and TRBJ2-1; TCRdb proposes TRBD2, but this gene call is untestable without DNA. The CDR3 runs 14 residues. Germline CDR1 reads DFQATT; CDR2 reads SNEGSKA (reference sequence). CDR3 sequence reads: CSARKGTSYNEQFF.

The CDR3 region is CATSDLIGDRNGELFF. The chain is built from TRBV24-1 and TRBJ2-2. CDR1 and CDR2 from the germline V gene are KGHDR and SFDVKD. The CDR3 length is 16 residues.

The chain joins TRBV5-1 to TRBJ2-2. CDR3 length: 11 amino acids. CDR1 and CDR2 (germline): SGHRS, YFSETQ. The CDR3 is CASSDAGELFF.

This chain uses TRBV6-2 or TRBV6-3 with TRBJ2-1; TCRdb's D call, TRBD1, is unchecked because there is no DNA. Germline V gives CDR1 MNHEY, CDR2 SVGEGT. The CDR3 runs 15 residues. CDR3 protein: CASSIAGLGDNEQFF.

This chain links TRBV20-1 with TRBJ2-5. The CDR3 runs 14 residues. The germline gives CDR1 DFQATT, CDR2 SNEGSKA (reference sequence). The CDR3 loop reads CSARDTLVGETQYF.

The J gene is TRBJ2-7, the V gene TRBV12-3 or TRBV12-4; TCRdb reports TRBD2, a call that lacks DNA to check it against. This CDR3 is built from 11 residues. CDR3: CATSAPGEQYF.

V usage is TRBV6-5 and J usage is TRBJ2-5. CDR1 and CDR2 (germline): MNHEY, SVGAGI. The CDR3 has 12 amino acids. Here the CDR3 reads CASSYGFGTQYF.

The V and J genes are TRBV29-1 and TRBJ2-7. The germline gives CDR1 SQVTM, CDR2 ANQGSEA. This CDR3 has 13 residues. The CDR3 loop is CSVEDSGTYEQYF.

The CDR3 loop reads CASSLGQAYSYEQYF. The J gene is TRBJ2-7, the V gene TRBV5-5. In germline, CDR1 is SGHKS, CDR2 YYEKEE (reference sequence). The CDR3 contains 15 residues.

This rearrangement joins TRBV20-1 to TRBJ2-7; TCRdb picks TRBD1, but there is no DNA to check that call. In germline, CDR1 is DFQATT, CDR2 SNEGSKA (reference sequence). The CDR3 loop spans 13 amino acids. The chain's CDR3 is CSASPGPADEQYF.

This sequence joins TRBV6-2 or TRBV6-3 and TRBJ2-7; TCRdb outputs TRBD1, but without DNA this stays unchecked. CDR3 size: 18 residues. CDR1 is MNHEY and CDR2 is SVGEGT in the germline V gene. CDR3 in amino acids: CASGYGTGPTHRGDEQYF.

The chain couples TRBV5-6 to TRBJ2-5; without DNA, the TCRdb call of TRBD2 cannot be checked. This CDR3 has 15 residues. Germline V gene data show CDR1 as SGHDT and CDR2 as YYEEEE. The CDR3 loop is CASSLGGGPTETQYF.

The chain has TRBV28 and TRBJ1-2; the D call from TCRdb, TRBD1, cannot be confirmed without DNA. Germline V gene lookup returns CDR1 MDHEN and CDR2 SYDVKM. The CDR3 spans 13 residues. CDR3 region: CASIQGDAYGYTF.

V and J are TRBV29-1 and TRBJ2-7; the TCRdb call, TRBD2, lacks DNA for checking. CDR3 length: 16 residues. Germline-derived CDR1 and CDR2 are SQVTM and ANQGSEA. The CDR3 is CSVEDPGLAGAYEQYF.